This T cell receptor (beta chain) was captured in a study of molecular identifiers for immune sequencing clone quantification. Study-wide results and caveats: Among effectors, clones above 20 RNA copies held over 97% of molecules; among naive cells, under 1%. Molecules of identical TCR sharing a barcode could underestimate highly expanded clone sizes.

As to this clonotype: The antigen is not known.

Trimming removed 9 bases from V and 2 bases from J, with 20 bases in between. Germline V gives CDR1 SGHVS, CDR2 FQNEAQ. The CDR3 contains 15 residues. TCRdb used MiXCR to reprocess the PCR reads, holding one entry per CDR3 protein. The sample contains 88,000 or so distinct CDR3 sequences, around 23% of which appear only once. Sorted naive CD8 T cells were those defined as CD8+CD4-CCR7+CD45RA+. The chain carries TRBV7-8 and TRBJ2-7; D gene unclear. The clonotype comes from a human donor in good health. Some libraries in this study had Jurkat cell RNA spiked in. Sample: naive CD8+ T cells from blood, with Jurkat cell RNA spiked in. As for subset: FACS-sorted CD8+CD4-CCR7+CD45RA+ naive T cells. The CDR3, as DNA: TGTGCCAGTAGCACCGCGGCCCTCCAGGCCTACGAGCAGTACTTC. It codes for CASSTAALQAYEQYF. Using reference TRBV7-8 and TRBJ2-7 for the parts outside the CDR3, the full variable domain is GAGVSQSPRYKVAKRGQDVALRCDPISGHVSLFWYQQALGQGPEFLTYFQNEAQLDKSGLPSDRFFAERPEGSVSTLKIQRTQQEDSAVYLCASSTAALQAYEQYFGPGTRLTVT.